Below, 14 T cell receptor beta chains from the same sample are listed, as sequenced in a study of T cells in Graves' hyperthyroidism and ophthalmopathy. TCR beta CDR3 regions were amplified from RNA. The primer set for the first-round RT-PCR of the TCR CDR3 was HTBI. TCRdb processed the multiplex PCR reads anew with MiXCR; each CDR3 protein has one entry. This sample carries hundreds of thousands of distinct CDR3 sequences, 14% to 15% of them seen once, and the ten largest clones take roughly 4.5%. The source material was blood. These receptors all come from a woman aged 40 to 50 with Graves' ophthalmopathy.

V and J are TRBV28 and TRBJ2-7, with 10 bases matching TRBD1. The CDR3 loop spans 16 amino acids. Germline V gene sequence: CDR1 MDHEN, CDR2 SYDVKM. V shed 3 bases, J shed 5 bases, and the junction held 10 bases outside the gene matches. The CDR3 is CASSFHPGTGVNEQYF. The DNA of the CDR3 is TGTGCCAGCAGTTTCCATCCCGGGACAGGGGTGAACGAGCAGTACTTC.

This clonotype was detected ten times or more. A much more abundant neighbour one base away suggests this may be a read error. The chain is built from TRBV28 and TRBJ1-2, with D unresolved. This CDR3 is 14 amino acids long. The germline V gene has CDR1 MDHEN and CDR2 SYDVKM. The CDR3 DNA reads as TGTGTCAGCAGTTTATTTGCGGGAATAGGGGGCTACACCTTC. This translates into CVSSLFAGIGGYTF.

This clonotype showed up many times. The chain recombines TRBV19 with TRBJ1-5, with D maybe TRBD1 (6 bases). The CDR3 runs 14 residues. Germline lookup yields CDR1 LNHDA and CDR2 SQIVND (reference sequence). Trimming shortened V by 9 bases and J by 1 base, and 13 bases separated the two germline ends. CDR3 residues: CASDTGYSNQPQHF. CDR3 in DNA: TGTGCCAGCGATACAGGGTACAGCAATCAGCCCCAGCATTTT.

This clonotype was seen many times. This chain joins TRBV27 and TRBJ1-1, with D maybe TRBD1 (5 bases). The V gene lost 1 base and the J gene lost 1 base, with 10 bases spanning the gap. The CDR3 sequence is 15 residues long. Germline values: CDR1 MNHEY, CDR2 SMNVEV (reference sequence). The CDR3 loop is CASSLFGAENTEAFF. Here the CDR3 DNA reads TGTGCCAGCAGTTTATTCGGGGCAGAGAACACTGAAGCTTTCTTT.

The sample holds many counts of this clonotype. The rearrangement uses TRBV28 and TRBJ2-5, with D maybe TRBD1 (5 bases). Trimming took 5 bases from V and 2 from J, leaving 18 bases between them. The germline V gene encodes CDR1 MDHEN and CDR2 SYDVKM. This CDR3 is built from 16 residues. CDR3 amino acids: CASSTLLGYRQETQYF. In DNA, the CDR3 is TGTGCCAGCAGTACACTTTTAGGGTACAGGCAAGAGACCCAGTACTTC.

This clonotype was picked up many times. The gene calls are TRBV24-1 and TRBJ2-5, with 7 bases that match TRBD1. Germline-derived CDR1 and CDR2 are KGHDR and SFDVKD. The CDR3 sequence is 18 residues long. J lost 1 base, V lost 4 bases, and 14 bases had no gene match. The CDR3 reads CATSDPTPGQSSQETQYF. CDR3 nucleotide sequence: TGTGCCACCAGTGACCCAACCCCGGGACAGTCTAGCCAAGAGACCCAGTACTTC.

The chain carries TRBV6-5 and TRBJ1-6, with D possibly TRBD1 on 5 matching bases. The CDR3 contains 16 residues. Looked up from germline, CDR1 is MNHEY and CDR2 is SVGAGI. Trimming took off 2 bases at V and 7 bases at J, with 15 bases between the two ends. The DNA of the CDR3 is TGTGCCAGCAGTTACACACCGGGACCCTCAAATTCACCCCTCCACTTT. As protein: CASSYTPGPSNSPLHF.

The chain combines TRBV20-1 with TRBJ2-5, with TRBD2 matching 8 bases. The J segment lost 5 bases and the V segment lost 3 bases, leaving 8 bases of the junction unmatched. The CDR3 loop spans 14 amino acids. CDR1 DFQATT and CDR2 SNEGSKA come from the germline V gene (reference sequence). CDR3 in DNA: TGCAGTGCTAGCCGGACTAGCTTTGGGGAGACCCAGTACTTC. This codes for CSASRTSFGETQYF.

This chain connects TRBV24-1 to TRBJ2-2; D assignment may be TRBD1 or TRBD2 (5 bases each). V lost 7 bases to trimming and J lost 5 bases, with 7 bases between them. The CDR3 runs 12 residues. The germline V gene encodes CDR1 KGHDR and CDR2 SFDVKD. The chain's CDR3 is CATSGTTGELFF. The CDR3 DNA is TGTGCCACCAGCGGGACGACCGGGGAGCTGTTTTTT.

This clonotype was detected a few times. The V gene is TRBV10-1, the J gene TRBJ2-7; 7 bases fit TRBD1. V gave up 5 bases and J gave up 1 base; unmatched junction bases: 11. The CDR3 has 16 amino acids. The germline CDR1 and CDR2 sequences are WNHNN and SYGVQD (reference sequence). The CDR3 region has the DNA TGCGCCAGCAGTAGCCCGGGACAGCCAATTTCCTACGAGCAGTACTTC. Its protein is CASSSPGQPISYEQYF.

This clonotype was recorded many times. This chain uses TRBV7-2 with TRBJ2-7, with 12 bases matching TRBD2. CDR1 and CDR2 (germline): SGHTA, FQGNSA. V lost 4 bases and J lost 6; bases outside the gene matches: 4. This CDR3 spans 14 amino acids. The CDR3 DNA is TGTGCCAGCAGCTCTAGCGGGAGGGCAGGCGAGCAGTACTTC. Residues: CASSSSGRAGEQYF.

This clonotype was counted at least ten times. The CDR3 DNA reads TGCGCCAGCGGCGGACAGTTACAAGAGACCCAGTACTTC. It codes for CASGGQLQETQYF. This rearrangement joins TRBV4-3 to TRBJ2-5, with D possibly being TRBD1 (6 bases). The germline V and J ends were trimmed by 8 bases and 2 bases, with 12 bases remaining between them. The germline CDR1 and CDR2 sequences are LGHNA and YSLEER. There are 13 residues in the CDR3.

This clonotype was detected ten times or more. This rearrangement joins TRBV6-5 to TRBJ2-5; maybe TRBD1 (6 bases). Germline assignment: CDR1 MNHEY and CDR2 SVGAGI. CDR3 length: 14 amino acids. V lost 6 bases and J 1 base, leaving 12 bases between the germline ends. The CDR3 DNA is TGTGCCAGCAGCATAATGGGGGCCCAAGAGACCCAGTACTTC. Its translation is CASSIMGAQETQYF.

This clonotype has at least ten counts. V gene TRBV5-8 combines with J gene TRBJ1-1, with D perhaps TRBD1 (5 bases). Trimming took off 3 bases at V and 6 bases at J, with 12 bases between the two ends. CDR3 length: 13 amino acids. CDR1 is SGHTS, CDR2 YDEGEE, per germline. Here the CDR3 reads CASSSDSLSEAFF. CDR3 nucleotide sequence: TGTGCCAGCAGCTCAGACAGCCTTTCTGAAGCTTTCTTT. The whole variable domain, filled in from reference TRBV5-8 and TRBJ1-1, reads EAGVTQSPTHLIKTRGQQATLRCSPISGHTSVYWYQQALGLGLQFLLWYDEGEERNRGNFPPRFSGRQFPNYSSELNVNALELEDSALYLCASSSDSLSEAFFGQGTRLTVV.